This is a list of T cell receptor beta chains from one sample in a study of blood T cell repertoires in COVID-19. Only in-frame clones appear in the TCRdb table, and some are missing; sequencing was by immunoSEQ multiplex PCR. Among approximately 250,000 clones, just under 85% were seen once, and the ten largest hold just under 6.5%. The sequenced sample consisted of peripheral blood. These receptors all come from a woman aged 60-70 years with active or convalescent COVID-19. CDR3s include the opening cysteine and the closing phenylalanine or tryptophan. The D gene is left open where the match is weak. Some rows mark clone size as missing; the rest say once, few, many or name a class of expanded clone.

v_call	d_call	j_call	clone_size	cdr3_aa	cdr3_nt
TRBV4-1	NA	TRBJ2-1	NA	CASSQVTEYNEQFF	TGCGCCAGCAGCCAAGTTACTGAGTACAATGAGCAGTTCTTC
TRBV4-1	NA	TRBJ1-1	NA	CASSQGALNTEAFF	TGCGCCAGCAGCCAGGGGGCCCTGAACACTGAAGCTTTCTTT
TRBV20-1	NA	TRBJ2-5	NA	CSAFLQETQYF	TGCAGTGCCTTCCTCCAAGAGACCCAGTACTTC
TRBV7-9	TRBD1	TRBJ1-1	NA	CASSWGTGGGMNTEAFF	TGTGCCAGCAGCTGGGGAACAGGGGGCGGGATGAACACTGAAGCTTTCTTT
TRBV5-1	NA	TRBJ2-3	NA	CASGAEGDTQYF	TGCGCCAGCGGGGCTGAAGGAGATACGCAGTATTTT
TRBV6-5	TRBD1	TRBJ2-7	NA	CATGWGRTGGGEQYF	TGTGCCACCGGGTGGGGCCGGACAGGGGGCGGGGAGCAGTACTTC
TRBV6-5	TRBD1	TRBJ1-1	NA	CASSYLRGLNTEAFF	TGTGCCAGCAGTTACCTAAGGGGGCTTAACACTGAAGCTTTCTTT
TRBV6-5	NA	TRBJ2-2	NA	CATNRNGNTGELFF	TGTGCCACGAACAGGAACGGGAACACCGGGGAGCTGTTTTTT
TRBV6-1	TRBD1	TRBJ1-1	NA	CASSEGTGSEAFF	TGTGCCAGCAGTGAAGGGACAGGCAGTGAAGCTTTCTTT
TRBV7-6	NA	TRBJ1-2	NA	CASSEAGYYGYTF	TGTGCCAGCAGCGAAGCGGGGTACTATGGCTACACCTTC
TRBV6-5	NA	TRBJ1-4	NA	CASRTATNEKLFF	TGTGCCAGCAGAACAGCAACTAATGAAAAACTGTTTTTT
TRBV7-9	NA	TRBJ1-2	NA	CASSLAVVGEDGSYTF	TGTGCCAGCAGCTTAGCGGTAGTAGGGGAGGACGGGAGCTACACCTTC
TRBV24-1	NA	TRBJ1-2	NA	CATWDGSYGYTF	TGTGCCACCTGGGATGGGAGCTATGGCTACACCTTC
TRBV11-3	TRBD2	TRBJ2-3	NA	CASSPRTSGRSDTQYF	TGTGCCAGCAGCCCCCGGACTAGCGGGAGATCAGATACGCAGTATTTT
TRBV19	NA	TRBJ1-2	NA	CATSDIYGYTF	TGTGCCACCTCGGACATCTATGGCTACACCTTC
TRBV15	NA	TRBJ2-7	NA	CATSRDRQGIIYEQYF	TGTGCCACCAGCAGAGATCGGCAGGGAATAATCTACGAGCAGTACTTC
TRBV5-1	NA	TRBJ2-1	NA	CASSLGQGSNEQFF	TGCGCCAGCAGCTTGGGTCAGGGCAGCAATGAGCAGTTCTTC
TRBV6-6	NA	TRBJ1-1	NA	CASSSEVAPNTEAFF	TGTGCCAGCAGTTCCGAGGTCGCTCCCAACACTGAAGCTTTCTTT
TRBV12-3/TRBV12-4	TRBD1	TRBJ1-2	NA	CASRFTGVKGYTF	TGTGCCAGCAGGTTCACAGGGGTGAAGGGCTACACCTTC
TRBV3-1/TRBV3-2	NA	TRBJ1-6	NA	CASSHGGSPLHF	TGTGCCAGCAGCCATGGGGGCTCACCCCTCCACTTT
TRBV23-1	NA	TRBJ1-1	NA	CASLSFSPTEAFF	TGCGCCAGCCTCTCCTTTTCCCCCACTGAAGCTTTCTTT
TRBV2	NA	TRBJ1-5	NA	CASSERGQGWPQHF	TGTGCCAGCAGTGAAAGGGGTCAGGGGTGGCCCCAGCATTTT
TRBV5-4	TRBD1	TRBJ1-3	NA	CASSLEGARNTIYF	TGTGCCAGCAGCTTGGAGGGGGCCAGAAACACCATATATTTT
TRBV9	NA	TRBJ1-1	NA	CASSVFDSTNEAFF	TGTGCCAGCAGCGTGTTCGACAGTACTAATGAAGCTTTCTTT
TRBV6-5	NA	TRBJ1-5	NA	CASRKGQGNQPQHF	TGTGCCAGCAGGAAGGGTCAGGGGAATCAGCCCCAGCATTTT
TRBV7-3	NA	TRBJ1-3	NA	CASSLGQPGNTIYF	TGTGCCAGCAGCTTAGGGCAGCCTGGAAACACCATATATTTT
TRBV4-1	TRBD2	TRBJ2-3	NA	CASSQWAGGTDTQYF	TGCGCCAGCAGCCAATGGGCGGGGGGGACAGATACGCAGTATTTT
TRBV10-2	NA	TRBJ2-1	once	CASSESIWRGSYNEQFF	TGCGCCAGCAGTGAGTCGATCTGGCGGGGCTCCTACAATGAGCAGTTCTTC
TRBV29-1	TRBD2	TRBJ2-1	NA	CSGNIVGGGTSGRRSYNEQFF	TGCAGCGGAAATATTGTGGGGGGCGGGACTAGCGGGAGGCGATCCTACAATGAGCAGTTCTTC
TRBV6-1	NA	TRBJ1-5	NA	CASSEARGFSNQPQHF	TGTGCCAGCAGTGAAGCGCGAGGTTTTAGCAATCAGCCCCAGCATTTT
TRBV18	NA	TRBJ2-3	NA	CASSPRLAQLLASTDTQYF	TGTGCCAGCTCACCAAGGCTAGCCCAACTCTTAGCTAGCACAGATACGCAGTATTTT
TRBV30	NA	TRBJ1-1	NA	CAWSLTGEAFF	TGTGCCTGGAGTTTGACAGGTGAAGCTTTCTTT
TRBV5-5	NA	TRBJ2-7	NA	CASSLVLRGYEQYF	TGTGCCAGCAGCTTGGTCCTAAGAGGCTACGAGCAGTACTTC
TRBV4-1	NA	TRBJ2-2	few	CASSQFSSPHTGELFF	TGCGCCAGCAGCCAATTCTCCAGTCCCCACACCGGGGAGCTGTTTTTT
TRBV5-5	NA	TRBJ2-3	NA	CASSSGLYSTDTQYF	TGTGCCAGCAGCTCAGGACTGTATAGCACAGATACGCAGTATTTT
TRBV11-3	NA	TRBJ2-1	NA	CASSLATSNEQFF	TGTGCCAGCAGCTTAGCCACTAGCAATGAGCAGTTCTTC
TRBV5-1	NA	TRBJ1-1	once	CASSLGGPTEAFF	TGCGCCAGCAGCTTGGGGGGGCCCACTGAAGCTTTCTTT
TRBV5-1	TRBD1	TRBJ1-5	NA	CASSLDRNQPQHF	TGCGCCAGCAGCCTGGACAGGAATCAGCCCCAGCATTTT
TRBV3-1/TRBV3-2	NA	TRBJ1-5	NA	CASSQDRGAHQPQHF	TGTGCCAGCAGCCAAGACAGGGGAGCCCATCAGCCCCAGCATTTT
TRBV11-3	NA	TRBJ1-1	NA	CASSLATVAGSEAFF	TGTGCCAGCAGCTTAGCCACTGTAGCGGGGTCTGAAGCTTTCTTT
TRBV5-1	TRBD1	TRBJ2-1	NA	CASTQGVAEYNEQFF	TGCGCCAGCACCCAGGGGGTTGCGGAGTACAATGAGCAGTTCTTC
TRBV2	TRBD2	TRBJ2-3	NA	CASSVGGVSTDTQYF	TGTGCCAGCAGTGTGGGGGGGGTGAGCACAGATACGCAGTATTTT
TRBV7-2	TRBD2	TRBJ2-2	NA	CASSLATSGGPNTGELFF	TGTGCCAGCAGCTTAGCGACTAGCGGGGGGCCCAACACCGGGGAGCTGTTTTTT
TRBV2	TRBD1	TRBJ1-1	NA	CASSPWTGVTEAFF	TGTGCCAGCAGCCCCTGGACAGGGGTCACTGAAGCTTTCTTT
TRBV6-5	TRBD2	TRBJ2-5	NA	CASSYSGGIQETQYF	TGTGCCAGCAGTTACTCGGGGGGGATCCAAGAGACCCAGTACTTC
TRBV24-1	NA	TRBJ2-1	NA	CATSDLSLGTGKEQFF	TGTGCCACCAGTGATTTAAGTTTGGGGACTGGAAAGGAGCAGTTCTTC
TRBV5-4	TRBD1	TRBJ2-3	NA	CASSLRQGARTDTQYF	TGTGCCAGCAGCTTGAGGCAGGGGGCAAGAACAGATACGCAGTATTTT
TRBV10-1	TRBD2	TRBJ2-3	NA	CASKPSGDKDTQYF	TGCGCCAGCAAGCCTAGCGGGGACAAAGATACGCAGTATTTT